These 3 T cell receptor beta chains were sequenced from one sample in a study of cytotoxic CD8 clonotypes in ibrutinib-treated CLL. Here immunoSEQ multiplex PCR was the method, and the copy in TCRdb shows in-frame clones only, minus some. The sample consists of over 140,000 clones, 70% to 90% of them appearing once. The sequencing used PBMCs, collected after 36 months of ibrutinib treatment. Receptors originate from a human donor with chronic lymphocytic leukemia.

The chain has TRBV7-9 and TRBJ2-1, with TRBD2 matching over 8 bases. CDR3 length equals 15 residues. V dropped 4 bases and J dropped 4; count of bases not matched to a gene: 6. Germline lookup yields CDR1 SEHNR and CDR2 FQNEAQ (reference sequence). CDR3 region: CASSWRAGEYNEQFF. For the CDR3, the DNA is TGTGCCAGCAGCTGGAGAGCGGGGGAGTACAATGAGCAGTTCTTC. Based on the CDR3 plus reference TRBV7-9 and TRBJ2-1, the full variable domain is DTGVSQNPRHKITKRGQNVTFRCDPISEHNRLYWYRQTLGQGPEFLTYFQNEAQLEKSRLLSDRFSAERPKGSFSTLEIQRTEQGDSAMYLCASSWRAGEYNEQFFGPGTRLTVL.

This clone was seen repeatedly, ten times or more. The same CDR3 arises from other DNA sequences in this sample as well. V and J are TRBV15 and TRBJ2-7; the D gene is possibly TRBD2 (6 bases). The CDR3 runs to 14 residues. Trimming removed 0 bases from V and 1 base from J, with 7 bases in between. Germline V gene sequence: CDR1 LNHNV, CDR2 YYDKDF (reference sequence). In DNA, the CDR3 is TGTGCCACCAGCAGAGAGGGACTTTCCTACGAGCAGTACTTC. Encoded protein: CATSREGLSYEQYF.

V gene TRBV28 combines with J gene TRBJ1-2; D is uncertain. This CDR3 has 11 amino acids. Germline CDR1 is MDHEN and CDR2 is SYDVKM. V was pared by 4 bases and J by 5 bases, with 5 bases between. The CDR3 loop reads CASSSRYGYTF. The CDR3 bases are TGTGCCAGCAGTTCACGGTATGGCTACACCTTC.